This T cell receptor beta chain was sequenced during a study of T cells in Graves' hyperthyroidism and ophthalmopathy. This clonotype was recorded many times. Its matching antigen is unknown. What was amplified from RNA transcripts were TCR beta CDR3 regions. First-round RT-PCR targeting the TCR CDR3 was performed with the HTBI primer set. Each CDR3 protein gets one entry after TCRdb re-called the multiplex PCR reads with MiXCR. The profile shows about 700,000 distinct CDR3 sequences, around 15% of them singletons. Fresh peripheral blood, roughly 9.6 ml, was the source of the PBMCs. Findings and limits, study-wide: A 13 V-J model separated ophthalmopathy from stable hyperthyroidism.

Germline V gene data show CDR1 as DFQATT and CDR2 as SNEGSKA (reference sequence). The CDR3 runs to 13 residues. Losses at the gene ends were 3 bases for V and 11 bases for J; bases not matched to a gene: 10. Sequenced input: blood. The source is a woman aged 18-30 years with Graves' hyperthyroidism. V and J are TRBV20-1 and TRBJ2-1, with TRBD1 identical over 7 bases. The CDR3 reads CSASEAGGHQQFF. The CDR3 DNA is TGCAGTGCTAGCGAAGCAGGGGGTCATCAGCAGTTCTTC.